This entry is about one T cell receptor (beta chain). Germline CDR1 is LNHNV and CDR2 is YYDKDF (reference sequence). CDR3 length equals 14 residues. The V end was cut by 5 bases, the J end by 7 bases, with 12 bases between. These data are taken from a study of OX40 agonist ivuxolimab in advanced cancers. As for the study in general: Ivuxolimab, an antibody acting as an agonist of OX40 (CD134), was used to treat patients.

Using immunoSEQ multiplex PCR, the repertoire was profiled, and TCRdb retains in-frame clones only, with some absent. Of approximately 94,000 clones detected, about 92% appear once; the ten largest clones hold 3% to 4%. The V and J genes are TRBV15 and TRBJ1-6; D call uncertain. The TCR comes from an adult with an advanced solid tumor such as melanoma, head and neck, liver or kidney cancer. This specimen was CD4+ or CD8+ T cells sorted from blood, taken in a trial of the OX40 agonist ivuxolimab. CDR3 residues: CATSSAGGNSPLHF. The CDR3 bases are TGTGCCACCAGCTCGGCCGGAGGAAATTCACCCCTCCACTTT.